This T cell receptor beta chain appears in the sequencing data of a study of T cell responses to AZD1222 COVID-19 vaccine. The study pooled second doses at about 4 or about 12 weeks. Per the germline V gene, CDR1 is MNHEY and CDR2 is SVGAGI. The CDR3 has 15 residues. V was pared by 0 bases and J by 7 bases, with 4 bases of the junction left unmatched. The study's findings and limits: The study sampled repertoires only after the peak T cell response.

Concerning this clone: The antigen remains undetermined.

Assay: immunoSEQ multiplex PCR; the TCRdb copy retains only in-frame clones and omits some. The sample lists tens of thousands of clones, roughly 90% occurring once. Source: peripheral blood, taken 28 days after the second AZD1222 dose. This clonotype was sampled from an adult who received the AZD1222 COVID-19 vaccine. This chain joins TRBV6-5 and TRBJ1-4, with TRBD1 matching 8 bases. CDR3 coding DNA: TGTGCCAGCAGTTACTCGGACAGGGCGTCTGAAAAACTGTTTTTT. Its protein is CASSYSDRASEKLFF.